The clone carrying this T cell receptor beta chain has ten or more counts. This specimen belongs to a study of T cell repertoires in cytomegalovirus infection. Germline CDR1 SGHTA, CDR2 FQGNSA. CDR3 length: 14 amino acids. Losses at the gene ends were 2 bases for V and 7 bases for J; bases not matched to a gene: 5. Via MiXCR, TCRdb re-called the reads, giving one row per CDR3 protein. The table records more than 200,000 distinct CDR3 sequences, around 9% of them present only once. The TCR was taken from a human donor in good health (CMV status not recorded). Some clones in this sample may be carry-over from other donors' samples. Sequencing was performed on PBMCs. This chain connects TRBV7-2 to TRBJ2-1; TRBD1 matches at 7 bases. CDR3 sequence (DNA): TGTGCCAGCAGCTTAACGACAGGGTTGAATGAGCAGTTCTTC. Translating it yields CASSLTTGLNEQFF.